These 9 T cell receptor beta chains were all obtained from the same sample, sequenced in a study of blood T cells in healthy people across ages. Alongside a J-beta primer mix, a sample-barcoded 5' primer served in a second PCR lasting about 7 to 12 cycles. TCRdb re-called the 5' RACE reads with MiXCR, one entry per CDR3 protein. The sample carries over 1,300,000 distinct CDR3 sequences, 59% recorded once. The specimen sequenced was blood. The receptors derive from a man younger than 30 in good health.

The chain recombines TRBV9 with TRBJ2-4, with 8 bases lining up with TRBD1. The end of the DNA aligns better with TRBJ2-7, so the J call may be wrong. The germline V gene has CDR1 SGDLS and CDR2 YYNGEE. The CDR3 runs 14 residues. The CDR3 nucleotides read TGTGCCAGCAGCGTAGGGACAGGGCAATACGAGCAGTACTTC. Protein: CASSVGTGQYEQYF.

This clonotype has just a few counts. The rearrangement links TRBV20-1 to TRBJ2-3; TRBD2 aligns across 7 bases. Looked up from germline, CDR1 is DFQATT and CDR2 is SNEGSKA (reference sequence). The CDR3 is 16 residues long. V shed 0 bases, J shed 3 bases, and the junction held 9 bases outside the gene matches. In nucleotides, the CDR3 is TGCAGTGCTAGAGATCTCGCGGGAGCTTATACAGATACGCAGTATTTT. Translation: CSARDLAGAYTDTQYF.

The gene calls are TRBV4-1 and TRBJ1-2; a possible D gene is TRBD1 (5 bases). There are 17 residues in the CDR3. The germline V and J ends were trimmed by 1 base and 8 bases, with 23 bases remaining between them. Looked up from germline, CDR1 is MGHRA and CDR2 is YSYEKL. The CDR3 DNA follows: TGCGCCAGCAGCCAAGTATCCGGGGCGCGATTCAAGCAAGGCTACACCTTC. This translates into CASSQVSGARFKQGYTF.

This clonotype was detected only a few times. CDR3 bases: TGTGCCAGCAGCCAAGGATGGTACAGTTCCTACGAGCAGTACTTC. Amino acids: CASSQGWYSSYEQYF. The gene calls are TRBV14 and TRBJ2-7; D is undetermined. Trimming removed 1 base at V and 1 base at J, with 11 bases between. The CDR3 sequence is 15 residues long. Germline assignment: CDR1 SGHDN and CDR2 FVKESK.

The chain couples TRBV7-9 to TRBJ2-7; D is unresolved. Trimming removed 4 bases at V and 2 bases at J, with 15 bases between. Germline CDR1 SEHNR, CDR2 FQNEAQ (reference sequence). The CDR3 totals 15 residues. The chain's CDR3 is CASSSIGVWAYEQYF. The CDR3 DNA sequence: TGTGCCAGCAGCTCAATTGGAGTCTGGGCCTACGAGCAGTACTTC.

The CDR3 region has the DNA TGTGCCAGCAGCCCCGCGGGACATTACTACGAGCAGTACTTC. Amino acid sequence: CASSPAGHYYEQYF. The V call is TRBV7-8, the J call TRBJ2-1, with D tentatively TRBD1 or TRBD2 (6 bases each). The DNA end lines up better with TRBJ2-7; the J call may be wrong. This CDR3 comprises 14 residues. The germline CDR1 and CDR2 sequences are SGHVS and FQNEAQ.

V is TRBV5-1 and J is TRBJ2-7; 12 bases are a match to TRBD2. The CDR3 covers 16 residues. J lost 3 bases, V lost 4 bases, and 8 bases had no gene match. Germline V CDR1 and CDR2: SGHRS, YFSETQ. The chain's CDR3 is CASSRTSGVGRYEQYF. CDR3 coding DNA: TGCGCCAGCAGCAGGACTAGCGGGGTGGGTCGCTACGAGCAGTACTTC.

This clonotype was observed a handful of times. The chain couples TRBV6-1 to TRBJ2-1; D unresolved. The germline CDR1 and CDR2 sequences are MNHNS and SASEGT. The V end lost 3 bases, the J end lost 7 bases, and 4 bases lay between the germline ends. The CDR3 consists of 11 residues. The CDR3, as DNA: TGTGCCAGCAGTGATCGGAATGAGCAGTTCTTC. It translates to CASSDRNEQFF.

The rearrangement links TRBV11-2 to TRBJ1-6; D is perhaps TRBD1 (5 bases). The V gene lost 3 bases and the J gene lost 4 bases, with 10 bases spanning the gap. Per germline, CDR1 SGHAT and CDR2 FQNNGV. The CDR3 has 15 amino acids. CDR3 loop: CASSFSGRYNSPLHF. CDR3 sequence (DNA): TGTGCCAGCAGCTTCTCGGGACGATATAATTCACCCCTCCACTTT.